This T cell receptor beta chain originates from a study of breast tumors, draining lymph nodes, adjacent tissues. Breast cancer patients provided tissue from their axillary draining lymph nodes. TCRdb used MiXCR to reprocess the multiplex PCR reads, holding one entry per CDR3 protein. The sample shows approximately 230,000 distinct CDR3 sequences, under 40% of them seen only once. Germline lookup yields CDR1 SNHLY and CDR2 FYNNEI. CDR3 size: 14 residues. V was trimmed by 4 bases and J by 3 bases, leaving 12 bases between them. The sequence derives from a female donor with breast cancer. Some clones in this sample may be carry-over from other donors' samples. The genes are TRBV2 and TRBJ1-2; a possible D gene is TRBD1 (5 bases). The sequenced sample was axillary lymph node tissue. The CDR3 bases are TGTGCCAGCAGTGGTCGCCTGGGGGACTATGGCTACACCTTC. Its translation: CASSGRLGDYGYTF.